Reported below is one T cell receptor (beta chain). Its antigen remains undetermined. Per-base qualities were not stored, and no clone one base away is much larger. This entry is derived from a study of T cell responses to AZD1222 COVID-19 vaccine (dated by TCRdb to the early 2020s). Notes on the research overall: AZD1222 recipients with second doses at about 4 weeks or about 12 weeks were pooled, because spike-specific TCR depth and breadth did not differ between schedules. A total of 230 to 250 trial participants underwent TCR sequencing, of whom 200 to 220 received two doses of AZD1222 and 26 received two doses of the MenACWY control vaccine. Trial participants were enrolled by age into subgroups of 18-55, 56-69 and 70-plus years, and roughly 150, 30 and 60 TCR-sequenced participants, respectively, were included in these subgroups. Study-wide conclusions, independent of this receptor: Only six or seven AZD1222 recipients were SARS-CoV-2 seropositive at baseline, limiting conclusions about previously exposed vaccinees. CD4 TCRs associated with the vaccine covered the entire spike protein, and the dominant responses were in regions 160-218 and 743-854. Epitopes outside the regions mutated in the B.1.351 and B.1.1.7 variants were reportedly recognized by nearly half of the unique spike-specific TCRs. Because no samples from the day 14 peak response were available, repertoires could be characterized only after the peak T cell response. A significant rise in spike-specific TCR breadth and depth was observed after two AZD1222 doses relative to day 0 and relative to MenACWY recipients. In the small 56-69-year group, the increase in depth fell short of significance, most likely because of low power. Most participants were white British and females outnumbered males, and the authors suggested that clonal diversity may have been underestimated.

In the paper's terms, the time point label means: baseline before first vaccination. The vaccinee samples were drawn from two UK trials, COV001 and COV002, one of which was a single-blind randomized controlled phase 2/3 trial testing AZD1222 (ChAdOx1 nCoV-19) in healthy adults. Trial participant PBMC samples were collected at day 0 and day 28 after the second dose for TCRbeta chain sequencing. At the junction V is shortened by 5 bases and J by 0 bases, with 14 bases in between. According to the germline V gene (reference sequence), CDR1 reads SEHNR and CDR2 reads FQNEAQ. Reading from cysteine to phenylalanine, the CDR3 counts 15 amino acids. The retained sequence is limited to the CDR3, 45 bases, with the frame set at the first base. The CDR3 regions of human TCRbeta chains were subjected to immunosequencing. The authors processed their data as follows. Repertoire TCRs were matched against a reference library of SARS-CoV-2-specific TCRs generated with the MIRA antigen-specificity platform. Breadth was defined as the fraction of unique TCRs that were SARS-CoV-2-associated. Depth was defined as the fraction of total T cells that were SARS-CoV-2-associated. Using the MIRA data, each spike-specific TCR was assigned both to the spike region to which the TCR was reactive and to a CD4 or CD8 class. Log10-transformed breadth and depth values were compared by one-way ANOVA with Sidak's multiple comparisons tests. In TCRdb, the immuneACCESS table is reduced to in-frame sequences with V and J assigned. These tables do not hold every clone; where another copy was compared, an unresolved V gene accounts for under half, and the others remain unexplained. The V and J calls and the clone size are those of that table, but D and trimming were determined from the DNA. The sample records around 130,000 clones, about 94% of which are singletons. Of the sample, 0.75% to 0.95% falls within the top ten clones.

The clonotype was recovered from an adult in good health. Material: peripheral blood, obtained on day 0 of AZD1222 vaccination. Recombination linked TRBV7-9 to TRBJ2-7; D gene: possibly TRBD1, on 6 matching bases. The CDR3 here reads CASSPARGSSYEQYF. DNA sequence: TGTGCCAGCAGCCCCGCCAGGGGCTCCTCCTACGAGCAGTACTTC.